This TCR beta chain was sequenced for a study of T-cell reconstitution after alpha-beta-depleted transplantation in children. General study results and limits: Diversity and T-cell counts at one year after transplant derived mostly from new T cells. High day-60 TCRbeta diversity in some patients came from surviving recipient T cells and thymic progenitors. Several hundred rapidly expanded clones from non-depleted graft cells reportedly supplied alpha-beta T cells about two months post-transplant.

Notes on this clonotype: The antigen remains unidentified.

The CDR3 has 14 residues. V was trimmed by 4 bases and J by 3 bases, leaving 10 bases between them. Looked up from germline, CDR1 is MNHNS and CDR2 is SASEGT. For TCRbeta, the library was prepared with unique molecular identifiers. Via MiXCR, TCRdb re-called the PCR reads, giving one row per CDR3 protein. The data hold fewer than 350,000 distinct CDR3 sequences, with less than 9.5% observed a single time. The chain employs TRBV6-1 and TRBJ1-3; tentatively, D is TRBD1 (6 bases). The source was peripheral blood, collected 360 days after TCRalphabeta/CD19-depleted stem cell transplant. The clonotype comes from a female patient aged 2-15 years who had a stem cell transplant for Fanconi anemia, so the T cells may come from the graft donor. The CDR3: CASSGAQGGNTIYF. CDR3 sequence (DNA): TGTGCCAGCAGTGGGGCACAGGGTGGAAACACCATATATTTT.